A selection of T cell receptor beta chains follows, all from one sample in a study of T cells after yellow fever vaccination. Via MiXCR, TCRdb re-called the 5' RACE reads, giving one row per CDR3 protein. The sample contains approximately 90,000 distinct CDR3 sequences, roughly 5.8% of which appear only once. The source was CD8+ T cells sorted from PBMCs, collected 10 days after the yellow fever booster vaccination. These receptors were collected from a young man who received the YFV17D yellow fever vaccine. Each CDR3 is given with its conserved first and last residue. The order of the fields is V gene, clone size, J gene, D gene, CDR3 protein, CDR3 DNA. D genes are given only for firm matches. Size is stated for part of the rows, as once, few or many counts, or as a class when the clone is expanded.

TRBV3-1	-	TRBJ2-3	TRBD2	CASSQTAGVTDTQYF	TGTGCCAGCAGCCAAACGGCGGGGGTCACAGATACGCAGTATTTT
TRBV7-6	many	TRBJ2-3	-	CASSYRARDTDTQYF	TGTGCCAGCAGCTACCGGGCCAGGGACACAGATACGCAGTATTTT
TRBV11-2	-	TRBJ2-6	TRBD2	CASSWPGTSGSGANVLTF	TGTGCCAGCAGCTGGCCTGGGACTAGCGGCTCTGGGGCCAACGTCCTGACTTTC
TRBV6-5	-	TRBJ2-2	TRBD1	CASSRYGTGSLNTGELFF	TGTGCCAGCAGTCGTTACGGGACAGGGAGCTTAAACACCGGGGAGCTGTTTTTT
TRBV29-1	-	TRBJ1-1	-	CSVARLGTEAFF	TGCAGCGTAGCCCGACTGGGAACTGAAGCTTTCTTT
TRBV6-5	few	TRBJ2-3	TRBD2	CASSSMGGGTDTQYF	TGTGCCAGCAGTTCAATGGGGGGGGGCACAGATACGCAGTATTTT
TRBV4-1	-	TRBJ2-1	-	CASSQLVITYNEQFF	TGCGCCAGCAGCCAACTAGTAATCACCTACAATGAGCAGTTCTTC
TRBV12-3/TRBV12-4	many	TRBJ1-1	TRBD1	CASSLTGGRDTEAFF	TGTGCCAGCAGTTTGACAGGGGGCCGGGACACTGAAGCTTTCTTT
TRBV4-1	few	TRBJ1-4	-	CASSRAVQPPGEKLFF	TGCGCCAGCAGCCGAGCCGTACAGCCGCCGGGTGAAAAACTGTTTTTT
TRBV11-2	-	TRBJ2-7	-	CASSLEASSTYEQYF	TGTGCCAGCAGCTTAGAAGCATCCAGCACCTACGAGCAGTACTTC
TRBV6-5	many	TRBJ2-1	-	CASTGGLLNEQFF	TGTGCCAGCACCGGGGGGCTCCTCAATGAGCAGTTCTTC
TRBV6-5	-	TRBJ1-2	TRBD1	CASRWTGPNYGYTF	TGTGCCAGCAGGTGGACAGGACCGAACTATGGCTACACCTTC
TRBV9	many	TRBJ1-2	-	CASSVATAGNYGYTF	TGTGCCAGCAGCGTAGCTACGGCAGGGAACTATGGCTACACCTTC
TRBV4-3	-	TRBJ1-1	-	CASSQLPIMNTEAFF	TGCGCCAGCAGCCAACTGCCGATAATGAACACTGAAGCTTTCTTT
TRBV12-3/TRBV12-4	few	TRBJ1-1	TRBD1	CASSPTGGMSEAFF	TGTGCCAGCAGTCCGACAGGGGGCATGAGTGAAGCTTTCTTT
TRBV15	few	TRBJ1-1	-	CATSKDAMNTEAFF	TGTGCCACCAGCAAGGATGCAATGAACACTGAAGCTTTCTTT
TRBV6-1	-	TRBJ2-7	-	CASSPNRSYEQYF	TGTGCCAGCAGCCCAAACCGTTCCTACGAGCAGTACTTC
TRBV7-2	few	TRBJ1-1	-	CASRLASGNTEAFF	TGTGCCAGCAGGTTAGCGTCGGGGAACACTGAAGCTTTCTTT
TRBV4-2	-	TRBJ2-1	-	CASSQERRGAVDEQFF	TGTGCCAGCAGCCAAGAAAGGAGGGGGGCTGTTGATGAGCAGTTCTTC
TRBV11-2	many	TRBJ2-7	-	CASSGIGGGYNSYEQYF	TGTGCCAGCAGCGGCATCGGAGGGGGTTACAATTCCTACGAGCAGTACTTC
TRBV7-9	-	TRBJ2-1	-	CASSPPASYEQFF	TGTGCCAGCAGCCCCCCAGCATCATATGAGCAGTTCTTC
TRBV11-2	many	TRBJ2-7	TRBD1	CASSLHTGGSYEQYF	TGTGCCAGCAGCCTCCATACAGGGGGGTCCTACGAGCAGTACTTC
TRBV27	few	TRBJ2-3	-	CASSLTQADTQYF	TGTGCCAGCAGTTTAACACAGGCTGATACGCAGTATTTT
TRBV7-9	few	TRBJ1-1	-	CASSYGSGNTEAFF	TGTGCCAGCAGCTATGGTTCGGGGAACACTGAAGCTTTCTTT
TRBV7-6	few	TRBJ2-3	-	CASSLYVMMGDTQYF	TGTGCCAGCAGCTTATATGTGATGATGGGGGATACGCAGTATTTT
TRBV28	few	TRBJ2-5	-	CASSLYSDQETQYF	TGTGCCAGCAGTTTATACTCAGACCAAGAGACCCAGTACTTC
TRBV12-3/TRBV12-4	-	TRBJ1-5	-	CASSFVDIQPQHF	TGTGCCAGCAGTTTCGTGGACATACAGCCCCAGCATTTT
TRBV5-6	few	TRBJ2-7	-	CASSPGLGSYEQYF	TGTGCCAGCAGCCCCGGCCTGGGGTCCTACGAGCAGTACTTC
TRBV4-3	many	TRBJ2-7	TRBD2	CASSQDTGTSSEQYF	TGCGCCAGCAGCCAAGATACCGGGACTAGCTCCGAGCAGTACTTC
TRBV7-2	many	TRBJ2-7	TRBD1	CASSEDRVHEQYF	TGTGCCAGCAGCGAGGACAGGGTACACGAGCAGTACTTC
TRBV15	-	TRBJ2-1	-	CATSRRRGQLDGAEQFF	TGTGCCACCAGCAGACGGCGGGGGCAACTCGATGGCGCTGAGCAGTTCTTC
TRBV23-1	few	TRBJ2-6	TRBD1	CAKGQWHSSGANVLTF	TGCGCCAAGGGACAGTGGCATAGCTCTGGGGCCAACGTCCTGACTTTC
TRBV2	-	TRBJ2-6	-	CAIIRDAGANVLTF	TGTGCCATCATAAGGGACGCTGGGGCCAACGTCCTGACTTTC
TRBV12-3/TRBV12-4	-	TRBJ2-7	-	CASSNSGGPSYEQYF	TGTGCCAGCAGTAACTCGGGGGGCCCTTCCTACGAGCAGTACTTC
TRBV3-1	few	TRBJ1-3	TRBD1	CASSQGGTGSVSGNTIYF	TGTGCCAGCAGCCAAGGGGGGACAGGCAGTGTCTCTGGAAACACCATATATTTT
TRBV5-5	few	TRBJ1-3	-	CASSFRSGNTIYF	TGTGCCAGCAGCTTCCGCTCTGGAAACACCATATATTTT
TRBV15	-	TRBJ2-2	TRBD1	CATSPSNRGPSTGELFF	TGTGCCACCAGCCCTTCCAACAGGGGGCCGAGCACCGGGGAGCTGTTTTTT
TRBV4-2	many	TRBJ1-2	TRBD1	CASSRGTGRDYGYTF	TGTGCCAGCAGCCGGGGGACAGGGAGGGACTATGGCTACACCTTC
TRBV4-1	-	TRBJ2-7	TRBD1	CASSPHRDRSTYEQYF	TGCGCCAGCAGTCCCCACCGGGACAGGAGTACCTACGAGCAGTACTTC
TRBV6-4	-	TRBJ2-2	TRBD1	CASSPGTGDTGELFF	TGTGCCAGCAGTCCCGGGACAGGGGACACCGGGGAGCTGTTTTTT
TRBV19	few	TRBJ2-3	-	CASSRYSTSLGTQYF	TGTGCCAGTAGTAGGTACAGCACCTCACTGGGTACGCAGTATTTT
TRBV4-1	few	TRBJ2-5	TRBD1	CASSQARGGRETQYF	TGCGCCAGCAGCCAAGCTAGAGGGGGCCGGGAGACCCAGTACTTC
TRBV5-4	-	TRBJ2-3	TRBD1	CASSLRGRTTDTQYF	TGTGCCAGCAGCTTAAGGGGGCGCACCACAGATACGCAGTATTTT
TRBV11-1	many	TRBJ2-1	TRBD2	CASSSPRQRGPWEQFF	TGTGCCAGCAGCTCCCCCCGCCAGCGGGGGCCCTGGGAGCAGTTCTTC
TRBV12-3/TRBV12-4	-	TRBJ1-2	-	CASSPLPGALLYGYTF	TGTGCCAGCAGTCCTCTTCCCGGCGCCCTTCTCTATGGCTACACCTTC